This paragraph covers one T cell receptor (beta chain) sequence. What it recognizes is unknown. This record comes from a study of blood T cells in healthy people across ages. This CDR3 is 15 amino acids long. V shed 1 base, J shed 1 base, and the junction held 4 bases outside the gene matches. Looked up from germline, CDR1 is SGHAT and CDR2 is FQNNGV. General study findings and limits: Total diversity from one million sequenced T cells was likely underestimated. Significant beta diversity loss was already apparent by age roughly 44, declining roughly linearly.

With a J-beta primer mix and a sample-barcoded 5' primer, a second PCR ran about 7 to 12 cycles. Each cDNA molecule, via a template-switch adaptor with 12 random nucleotides, was tagged. No fewer than 3 million CDR3-containing paired-end reads came from each sample. One entry per CDR3 protein, called by TCRdb with MiXCR from the 5' RACE reads. The sample records hundreds of thousands of distinct CDR3 sequences, around 42% being singletons. This chain joins TRBV11-2 and TRBJ2-7, with 7 bases lining up with TRBD1. The TCR was taken from a man aged 60 to 69 in good health. Sequencing input: blood. The CDR3 protein is CASSLAWGQSYEQYF. The CDR3 DNA follows: TGTGCCAGCAGCTTAGCATGGGGACAGTCCTACGAGCAGTACTTC.